This T cell receptor beta chain emerged from a study of cytomegalovirus exposure and HLA in healthy donors. PCR involved 60 Vbeta and 13 Jbeta primers. Using immunoSEQ multiplex PCR, the repertoire was profiled, and TCRdb retains in-frame clones only, with some absent. This sample has 35,000 to 50,000 clones, with roughly 80% found just once. This CDR3 comprises 16 residues. V shed 1 base, J shed 12 bases, and the junction held 12 bases outside the gene matches. Germline loops: CDR1 MDHEN, CDR2 SYDVKM. This sequence was found in a middle-aged man in good health and CMV-seronegative. Input material: PBMCs. The rearrangement uses TRBV28 and TRBJ2-1, with TRBD2 matching over 10 bases. The CDR3 DNA is TGTGCCAGCAGTTTATTATCTAGCGGGAGTCACCGGGCGCAGTTCTTC. It specifies CASSLLSSGSHRAQFF.